A selection of T cell receptor beta chains follows, all from one sample in a study of blood T cell repertoires in COVID-19. The method was immunoSEQ multiplex PCR; TCRdb's version includes in-frame clones alone and lacks a portion of them. Among about 230,000 clones listed, approximately 90% were seen once. The specimen was peripheral blood. The source is a man aged 50 to 59 with COVID-19, enrolled during active disease. The CDR3 runs from the conserved cysteine through the conserved F or W. D genes are given only for firm matches. Only part of the rows carry a size: once, few, many, or a class if the clone is expanded.

v_gene	abundance	d_gene	j_gene	CDR3aa	CDR3nt
TRBV1	once	NA	TRBJ1-2	CTSSHHEKGGAIGYTF	TGCACCAGCAGCCATCACGAGAAAGGGGGCGCGATTGGCTACACCTTC
TRBV2	NA	NA	TRBJ1-3	CASSEALLVRQDPLGNTIYF	TGTGCCAGCAGTGAAGCGCTTCTGGTCAGACAGGACCCCCTTGGAAACACCATATATTTT
TRBV2	NA	NA	TRBJ2-1	CASSEAPHSNEQFF	TGTGCCAGCAGTGAAGCGCCGCACTCAAATGAGCAGTTCTTC
TRBV6-1	NA	TRBD1	TRBJ1-5	CASSEGPYRGLGQPQHF	TGTGCCAGCAGTGAAGGACCCTACAGGGGTCTTGGTCAGCCCCAGCATTTT
TRBV6-5	NA	NA	TRBJ1-5	CATRGYHNQPQHF	TGTGCCACCCGCGGGTATCACAATCAGCCCCAGCATTTT
TRBV19	NA	NA	TRBJ2-2	CATKTASNTGELFF	TGTGCCACCAAGACAGCCTCAAACACCGGGGAGCTGTTTTTT
TRBV5-4	NA	TRBD2	TRBJ2-2	CASSQANSLAGGTGELFF	TGTGCCAGCAGTCAAGCAAACTCACTAGCGGGGGGCACCGGGGAGCTGTTTTTT
TRBV9	NA	TRBD1	TRBJ2-3	CASSSQRGTGGPDTQYF	TGTGCCAGCAGCTCTCAGAGGGGGACAGGGGGCCCAGATACGCAGTATTTT
TRBV5-1	NA	TRBD1	TRBJ1-5	CASSFTTGVDQPQHF	TGCGCCAGCAGCTTCACAACAGGGGTGGATCAGCCCCAGCATTTT
TRBV7-9	NA	NA	TRBJ1-6	CASSLAGASPLHF	TGTGCCAGCAGCTTAGCGGGAGCTTCACCCCTCCACTTT
TRBV5-1	NA	TRBD1	TRBJ2-2	CASSSQGTKITGELFF	TGCGCCAGCAGCTCACAGGGGACGAAGATTACCGGGGAGCTGTTTTTT
TRBV7-3	NA	NA	TRBJ1-1	CASSLIGRAEAFF	TGTGCCAGCAGCTTAATAGGGCGGGCTGAAGCTTTCTTT
TRBV6-2/TRBV6-3	once	TRBD2	TRBJ2-3	CASTPGLAVGTQYF	TGTGCCAGCACCCCGGGGCTAGCGGTAGGTACGCAGTATTTT
TRBV25-1	NA	TRBD1	TRBJ2-7	CASTNILDRGLEQYF	TGTGCCAGCACCAACATATTGGACAGGGGGCTTGAGCAGTACTTC
TRBV2	NA	NA	TRBJ1-1	CASSGGAGRVAFF	TGTGCCAGCAGTGGAGGGGCAGGGAGGGTAGCTTTCTTT
TRBV4-1	NA	TRBD2	TRBJ2-3	CASSQDSGTSGSYSTDTQYF	TGCGCCAGCAGCCAAGACTCCGGGACTAGCGGGTCTTATAGCACAGATACGCAGTATTTT
TRBV12-5	NA	NA	TRBJ2-2	CASGLGGTWSTGELFF	TGTGCTAGTGGTTTGGGGGGGACTTGGAGCACCGGGGAGCTGTTTTTT
TRBV6-5	NA	NA	TRBJ1-1	CASTPTGTRTEAFF	TGTGCCAGCACCCCGACGGGGACTAGGACTGAAGCTTTCTTT
TRBV4-1	NA	TRBD1	TRBJ1-3	CASSQAARGGNTIYF	TGCGCCAGCAGCCAAGCTGCCAGGGGGGGAAACACCATATATTTT
TRBV7-6	NA	NA	TRBJ1-1	CASSPLPPGLTEAFF	TGTGCCAGCAGCCCTCTCCCTCCAGGACTGACTGAAGCTTTCTTT
TRBV28	NA	TRBD1	TRBJ1-2	CASSLPDRAYGYTF	TGTGCCAGCAGTTTACCGGACAGGGCATATGGCTACACCTTC
TRBV13	NA	NA	TRBJ2-1	CASKQGIGNEQFF	TGTGCCAGCAAACAGGGAATCGGCAATGAGCAGTTCTTC
TRBV21-1	NA	NA	TRBJ2-7	CATLPKRGSGREQYF	TGTGCCACACTCCCTAAGCGGGGGTCGGGGAGGGAGCAGTACTTC
TRBV10-3	NA	TRBD1	TRBJ2-7	CAVGRDRGPYEQYF	TGTGCCGTAGGCCGGGACAGGGGGCCTTACGAGCAGTACTTC
TRBV5-6	NA	TRBD2	TRBJ2-4	CASSLLAGEKNIQYF	TGTGCCAGCAGCTTACTAGCGGGGGAAAAAAACATTCAGTACTTC
TRBV3-1/TRBV3-2	NA	TRBD2	TRBJ2-1	CASSHATQTIPAGGGNEQFF	TGTGCCAGCAGCCATGCCACACAGACCATTCCAGCGGGGGGAGGCAATGAGCAGTTCTTC
TRBV7-3	NA	NA	TRBJ2-3	CASSLMGGSDTQYF	TGTGCCAGCAGCTTAATGGGAGGCTCAGATACGCAGTATTTT
TRBV7-8	NA	NA	TRBJ1-3	CASSSDLSSGNTIYF	TGTGCCAGCAGCTCAGACTTGAGCTCTGGAAACACCATATATTTT
TRBV11-2	NA	NA	TRBJ1-6	CASSLEVRDSPLHF	TGTGCCAGCAGCTTAGAGGTCCGGGATTCACCCCTCCACTTT
TRBV19	NA	NA	TRBJ1-4	CASSNTGVTNEKLFF	TGTGCCAGTAGTAACACGGGGGTCACTAATGAAAAACTGTTTTTT
TRBV6-5	NA	NA	TRBJ2-1	CASNKEGKGNNEQFF	TGTGCCAGCAACAAGGAGGGGAAGGGCAACAATGAGCAGTTCTTC
TRBV5-1	NA	TRBD1	TRBJ1-6	CASSLEDRGNSPLHF	TGCGCCAGCAGCTTGGAGGACAGGGGTAATTCACCCCTCCACTTT
TRBV27	NA	TRBD1	TRBJ2-2	CASSTRSETGSNTGELFF	TGTGCCAGCAGTACGAGATCCGAGACAGGGTCGAACACCGGGGAGCTGTTTTTT
TRBV6-5	NA	NA	TRBJ1-5	CASSYSPNQPQHF	TGTGCCAGCAGTTACTCCCCAAATCAGCCCCAGCATTTT
TRBV15	NA	TRBD2	TRBJ2-1	CATSRSTTSGSHEQFF	TGTGCCACCAGCAGGTCTACGACTAGCGGGAGCCATGAGCAGTTCTTC
TRBV2	NA	TRBD1	TRBJ2-2	CASSEAGTGNTGELFF	TGTGCCAGCAGTGAAGCGGGGACAGGGAACACCGGGGAGCTGTTTTTT
TRBV27	few	TRBD1	TRBJ1-3	CASSPGTGGTGNTIYF	TGTGCCAGCAGTCCCGGGACAGGGGGCACTGGAAACACCATATATTTT
TRBV5-4	once	TRBD1	TRBJ2-2	CAIGQGGTGELFF	TGTGCCATAGGACAGGGAGGCACCGGGGAGCTGTTTTTT
TRBV19	NA	TRBD2	TRBJ2-3	CASSSGGSTDTQYF	TGTGCCAGTAGTTCGGGGGGTAGCACAGATACGCAGTATTTT
TRBV12-3/TRBV12-4	NA	NA	TRBJ2-3	CASSLGGDTQYF	TGTGCCAGCAGTCTCGGGGGAGATACGCAGTATTTT
TRBV27	NA	NA	TRBJ1-1	CASSLERMNTEAFF	TGTGCCAGCAGTTTAGAGCGGATGAACACTGAAGCTTTCTTT
TRBV6-5	NA	NA	TRBJ2-7	CASSYSWASGTYEQYF	TGTGCCAGCAGTTACTCTTGGGCCAGTGGTACCTACGAGCAGTACTTC
TRBV20-1	NA	NA	TRBJ1-2	CSASRGGYGYTF	TGCAGTGCTAGTCGCGGGGGATATGGCTACACCTTC
TRBV4-3	NA	TRBD1	TRBJ1-6	CASSQRAGTDHNSPLHF	TGCGCCAGCAGCCAACGAGCCGGGACAGACCATAATTCACCCCTCCACTTT
TRBV4-1	NA	NA	TRBJ2-5	CASSHSPAVGQQTQYF	TGCGCCAGCAGCCACTCCCCGGCCGTGGGCCAGCAGACCCAGTACTTC
TRBV28	NA	NA	TRBJ1-4	CASSAAAADIGNEKLFF	TGTGCCAGCAGTGCGGCCGCGGCGGACATTGGTAATGAAAAACTGTTTTTT
TRBV7-3	once	NA	TRBJ2-1	CATSTAGNNEQFF	TGTGCCACTTCAACGGCCGGGAACAATGAGCAGTTCTTC
TRBV6-5	NA	NA	TRBJ1-1	CASSWGRYTEAFF	TGTGCCAGCAGCTGGGGGCGGTACACTGAAGCTTTCTTT
TRBV9	NA	TRBD1	TRBJ1-1	CASSVTGQGVSEAFF	TGTGCCAGCAGCGTAACCGGACAGGGGGTATCTGAAGCTTTCTTT
TRBV19	NA	TRBD1	TRBJ2-2	CASSILDRGLVGELFF	TGTGCCAGTAGTATATTGGACAGGGGGCTGGTCGGGGAGCTGTTTTTT
TRBV11-1	NA	NA	TRBJ1-2	CASSPSSGYGYTF	TGTGCCAGCAGCCCAAGCTCAGGCTATGGCTACACCTTC
TRBV10-3	NA	NA	TRBJ1-1	CAIRRELLNTEAFF	TGTGCCATCCGTCGAGAGCTTTTGAACACTGAAGCTTTCTTT
TRBV5-6	NA	NA	TRBJ2-1	CASSLVADNEQFF	TGTGCCAGCAGCTTGGTGGCAGACAATGAGCAGTTCTTC